Each of the 5 T cell receptor beta chains below was sequenced from the same sample in a study of T cell clonality in common variable immunodeficiency. Findings and limits, study-wide: Reportedly, TCR beta sequences from common variable immunodeficiency showed fewer deletions and N-nucleotide insertions.

No antigen has been assigned to these receptors. The data were produced by immunoSEQ multiplex PCR, yet TCRdb's version contains in-frame clones alone and is incomplete. Listed for the sample are roughly 30,000 clones, none seen a single time. The specimen was peripheral blood mononuclear cells. These receptors originate from a human donor with common variable immunodeficiency.

This clone was observed many times. The CDR3 loop reads CSARDQQRGTHSPLHF. Incomplete CDR3 DNA: TGCAGTGCTAGAGATCAGCAGAGGGGAACGCATTCACCC. The chain uses TRBV20-1 and TRBJ1-6; a weak D match, TRBD1 (5 bases). The sequence runs out 3 residues before the end of the CDR3; the remainder is reconstructed from the germline J gene. CDR1 and CDR2 (germline): DFQATT, SNEGSKA (reference sequence). V was shortened by 0 bases and J by 8 bases, with 17 bases between the two germline ends. This CDR3 is built from 16 residues.

About this clone: The CDR3 end lies 3 residues beyond the end of the read and is filled in from the germline J gene. The chain uses TRBV6-1 and TRBJ1-2; D gene unclear. V lost 4 bases and J 2 bases, leaving 8 bases between the germline ends. The CDR3 totals 13 residues. Germline-derived CDR1 and CDR2 are MNHNS and SASEGT. CDR3 sequence reads: CASSVSGNYGYTF. The sequenced CDR3 bases are TGTGCCAGCAGTGTTTCAGGAAACTATGGC.

In this sample, this clone turned up many times. With the read ending 3 residues before the CDR3 end, the germline J gene is used to fill in that end. This chain uses TRBV7-6 with TRBJ2-2, with 8 bases fitting TRBD1. The germline V gene encodes CDR1 SGHVS and CDR2 FNYEAQ. The trim removed 5 bases at V and 3 bases at J, leaving 11 bases unmatched. The CDR3 is 17 amino acids. The covered CDR3 bases are TGTGCCAGCAGCACCGCTCGACAGGGGACGGACACCGGGGAG. Residues: CASSTARQGTDTGE. The entire CDR3 sequence reads CASSTARQGTDTGELFF.

This clone has a count of ten or more. The read falls 3 residues short of the CDR3 end, and the missing part is taken from the germline J gene. The genes are TRBV18 and TRBJ2-7; D unclear. The CDR3 consists of 14 residues. Germline loops: CDR1 KGHSH, CDR2 LQKENI. The ends were cut back, 0 bases at V and 5 bases at J, with 11 bases in the middle. CDR3 DNA (partial): TGTGCCAGCTCACCACCGTCCAGTACTAACGAG. It codes for CASSPPSSTNE. In full, the CDR3 reads CASSPPSSTNEQYF.

This clone was seen at least ten times. The sequenced fragment ends 3 residues before the CDR3 boundary, so the rest is inferred from the germline J gene. The chain joins TRBV30 to TRBJ1-5, with D possibly TRBD1 on 5 matching bases. V was cut by 1 base and J by 0 bases, with 7 bases left in between. Germline V gives CDR1 GTSNPN, CDR2 SVGIG (reference sequence). This CDR3 spans 14 amino acids. CDR3 in amino acids: CAWSAGFSNQPQHF. The sequenced CDR3 bases are TGTGCCTGGAGTGCAGGGTTTAGCAATCAGCCC.